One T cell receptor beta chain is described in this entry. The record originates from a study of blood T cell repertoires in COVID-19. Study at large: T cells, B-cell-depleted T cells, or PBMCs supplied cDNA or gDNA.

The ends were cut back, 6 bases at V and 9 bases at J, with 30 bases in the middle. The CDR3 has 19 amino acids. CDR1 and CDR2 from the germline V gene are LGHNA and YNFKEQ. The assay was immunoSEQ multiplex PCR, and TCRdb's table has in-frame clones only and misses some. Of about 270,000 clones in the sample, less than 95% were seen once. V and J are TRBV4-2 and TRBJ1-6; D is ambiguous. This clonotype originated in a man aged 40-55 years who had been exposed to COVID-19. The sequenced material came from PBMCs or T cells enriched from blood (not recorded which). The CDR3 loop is CASSSLFGLSTGSGSPLHF. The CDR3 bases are TGTGCCAGCAGTAGCCTGTTTGGGTTATCGACTGGGAGTGGTTCACCCCTCCACTTT.